The entry below gives a single T cell receptor (beta chain) sequence along with its context. Its antigen is currently not known. Per-base quality was not reported, and no clone a single base away is much larger than it. TCRbeta CDR3 regions were amplified from genomic DNA using the immunoSEQ Assay, a bias-controlled multiplex PCR. The paper's data handling went like this. Within the assay, amplification of reference gene primers was used to estimate how many nucleated cells each sample contained. To quantify the absolute abundance of each unique TCRbeta CDR3 rearrangement, sequence reads were collapsed and filtered. For each sample, productive Simpson clonality was calculated as the square root of Simpson's diversity index over productive rearrangements. TCRdb holds this immuneACCESS table with in-frame rearrangements only. Some clones are missing; in checked studies, unresolved V genes explain under half, and the rest has no known cause. That table is the source of V, J and clone size, and D and trimming were worked out from the DNA. The sample table contains roughly 290,000 clones; only one count was recorded for roughly four fifths of them. 15% to 18% of the sample rests with the top ten.

This specimen belongs to a study of blood T cell repertoires in COVID-19 (dated by TCRdb to the early 2020s). Looking at the study overall: The collaborator samples originated in the United States, Italy and Spain and spanned the acute and convalescent phases of COVID-19. Subjects who had been exposed to COVID-19, were actively infected with it, or had recovered from it provided the deeply sampled blood TCRbeta repertoires that made up the dataset. The repertoires were released in a freely available public database intended as a resource for research on the immune response to SARS-CoV-2. The samples were drawn from the first 160 participants of the ongoing ImmuneRACE study and from 950 to 1,500 subjects provided by 6 global collaborators. The prospective study material was composed of cDNA or gDNA derived from T cells, B-cell-depleted T cells, or PBMCs. Where available, HLA class I and class II types were taken from metadata supplied by the sample provider and were not determined by assay-based typing. The sample metadata nearly always contained a de-identified subject ID, COVID-19 status, age in years and sex.

What the work shows at the level of the full study, not this receptor alone: The amount of clinical and demographic metadata varied by source and participant and was provided uncurated.

One collaborating source in Seattle enrolled patients during active infection and followed them longitudinally through the course of disease. Collaborating institutions collected whole blood in K2EDTA tubes following their own protocols. Collaborator samples were shipped for TCRbeta analysis as frozen whole blood, isolated PBMCs, or DNA extracted from either sample type. The CDR3 goes from the cysteine to the phenylalanine over 15 residues. Solely the CDR3 DNA is kept, with 45 bases framed from the first base. V is clipped by 2 bases and J by 0 bases, and the sequence between their germline boundaries is 11 bases long. As encoded in the germline V gene, CDR1 is SGHTA while CDR2 is FQGNSA.

The receptor was isolated from a person aged 70 to 80 with COVID-19, enrolled during active disease. The chain employs TRBV7-2 and TRBJ2-7; the D segment could be TRBD1, given 6 matching bases. The sequenced sample was peripheral blood. CDR3 region: CASSLRSGASYEQYF. The nucleotide sequence is given as TGTGCCAGCAGCTTACGGTCAGGGGCCTCCTACGAGCAGTACTTC. The CDR3, completed at both ends by the reference TRBV7-2 and TRBJ2-7 genes, gives the full variable domain GAGVSQSPSNKVTEKGKDVELRCDPISGHTALYWYRQSLGQGLEFLIYFQGNSAPDKSGLPSDRFSAERTGGSVSTLTIQRTQQEDSAVYLCASSLRSGASYEQYFGPGTRLTVT.